This TCR beta chain is from a study of blood T cell repertoires in COVID-19. Study information: Specimens from acute and convalescent COVID-19 originated in the United States, Italy and Spain. The analysed material was cDNA or gDNA that came from T cells, B-cell-depleted T cells, or PBMCs.

This clone has just one count. Authors' methods: Amplification of reference gene primers provided the estimated nucleated cell counts. Here immunoSEQ multiplex PCR was the method, and the copy in TCRdb shows in-frame clones only, minus some. Clonal size and the V and J genes are those of that table, whereas D and trimming came from the DNA. The data hold about 100,000 clones, with approximately 86% observed a single time. The receptor's source is an older woman with acute or convalescent COVID-19. Sequenced: peripheral blood.

The CDR3 DNA reads as TGTGCCAGCAGCTTAGGTGTGAGGACAGATACGCAGTATTTT. This sequence encodes CASSLGVRTDTQYF. The rearrangement uses TRBV5-6 and TRBJ2-3; D is unresolved. The CDR3 runs 14 residues. Deletions cut 2 bases from V and 3 bases from J, with 10 bases between. Germline CDR1 SGHDT, CDR2 YYEEEE.